Listed below are T cell receptor beta chains from one sample, sequenced in a study of blood T cell repertoires in COVID-19. Here immunoSEQ multiplex PCR was the method, and the copy in TCRdb shows in-frame clones only, minus some. This table holds about 400,000 clones, roughly 84% found once. Sequenced sample: PBMCs or T cells enriched from blood (not recorded which). The receptors stem from a woman aged 25 to 39 who had recovered from COVID-19. Each CDR3 is given with its conserved first and last residue. The D gene is left open where the match is weak. The size entry is marked missing in some rows and otherwise reads once, few, many or a size class.

V	size	J	D	DNA	CDR3
TRBV5-1	-	TRBJ1-1	TRBD1	TGCGCCAGCAGCTTTAGGACAGGGGATGAGGCTTTCTTT	CASSFRTGDEAFF
TRBV18	-	TRBJ1-6	-	TGTGCCAGCTCATCACTGACAGCCAATTCACCCCTCCACTTT	CASSSLTANSPLHF
TRBV7-6	-	TRBJ2-7	-	TGTGCCAGCAGCTTAGAGTACGGCTACGAGCAGTACTTC	CASSLEYGYEQYF
TRBV28	-	TRBJ2-7	-	TGTGCCAGCAGTCCACAGCCTCCTCCCTACGAGCAGTACTTC	CASSPQPPPYEQYF
TRBV6-5	-	TRBJ1-5	-	TGTGCCAGCAGTTACTCGGGGGGAGGGGGTCAGCCCCAGCATTTT	CASSYSGGGGQPQHF
TRBV4-1	-	TRBJ2-1	TRBD2	TGCGCCAGCAGCCGTAGCGGGGCTCCTACCTACAATGAGCAGTTCTTC	CASSRSGAPTYNEQFF
TRBV7-9	-	TRBJ1-2	-	TGTGCCAGCAGCTTAGCGGAGGGCTACACCTTC	CASSLAEGYTF
TRBV6-6	-	TRBJ1-4	TRBD1	TGTGCCAGCAGTCGAGAACGGACAGGGACCCCGAATGAAAAACTGTTTTTT	CASSRERTGTPNEKLFF
TRBV4-1	few	TRBJ1-6	-	TGCGCCAGCAGCCAAGACAGGGGATCCTATAATTCACCCCTCCACTTT	CASSQDRGSYNSPLHF
TRBV28	-	TRBJ1-1	-	TGTGCCAGCAGTTCTCAGGGGTTCAGGACTGAAGCTTTCTTT	CASSSQGFRTEAFF
TRBV11-2	-	TRBJ2-7	TRBD2	TGTGCCAGCAGCCCCGCACTAGCGGGGGCCTTCTACGAGCAGTACTTC	CASSPALAGAFYEQYF
TRBV12-3/TRBV12-4	-	TRBJ2-5	-	TGTGCCAGCAGCACAGAAGAGACCCAGTACTTC	CASSTEETQYF
TRBV9	-	TRBJ1-1	-	TGTGCCAGCGGCGGGGCAGGGAACACTGAAGCTTTCTTT	CASGGAGNTEAFF
TRBV19	-	TRBJ2-3	-	TGTGCCAGTAGTATAGATCTAGAGGATACGCAGTATTTT	CASSIDLEDTQYF
TRBV7-2	-	TRBJ1-3	-	TGTGCCAGCAGCCCCGTTTACCTGAGCTCTGGAAACACCATATATTTT	CASSPVYLSSGNTIYF
TRBV20-1	-	TRBJ2-7	-	TGCAGTGCTAGTGGGACAAACTCCTACGAGCAGTACTTC	CSASGTNSYEQYF
TRBV5-5	-	TRBJ2-7	TRBD1	TGTGCCAGCAGCCCTATTCCGGACAGGGGCTACGAGCAGTACTTC	CASSPIPDRGYEQYF
TRBV14	-	TRBJ1-2	-	TGTGCCAGCAGCCCCCGGGCAGGGTATGGCTACACCTTC	CASSPRAGYGYTF
TRBV7-9	-	TRBJ1-1	-	TGTGCCAGCAGCTCCTTCGTTGGAGCTGAACACACTGAAGCTTTCTTT	CASSSFVGAEHTEAFF
TRBV27	-	TRBJ2-1	-	TGTGCCAGCACGGGACTCGACCTAGACAATGAGCAGTTCTTC	CASTGLDLDNEQFF
TRBV19	once	TRBJ1-5	TRBD1	TGTGCCAGTAGACCAGACAGGGCCCTCTATAGCAATCAGCCCCAGCATTTT	CASRPDRALYSNQPQHF
TRBV7-2	-	TRBJ1-5	-	TGTGCCAGCAGCTTAGAAGGGGATCAGCCCCAGCATTTT	CASSLEGDQPQHF
TRBV28	-	TRBJ2-1	TRBD2	TGTGCCAGCAGGGGGACTAGCGGGAGTACCTACAATGAGCAGTTCTTC	CASRGTSGSTYNEQFF
TRBV7-2	-	TRBJ1-2	-	TGTGCCAGCAGCTGGTTCGGGGTGTATAACTATGGCTACACCTTC	CASSWFGVYNYGYTF
TRBV6-5	-	TRBJ1-1	TRBD1	TGTGCCAGCAGTCCTACCCAGGGGGCGAGCACTGAAGCTTTCTTT	CASSPTQGASTEAFF
TRBV11-2	-	TRBJ2-7	-	TGTGCCAGCAGCTTAGAGTTCAGTACCTACGAGCAGTACTTC	CASSLEFSTYEQYF
TRBV27	-	TRBJ2-3	-	TGTGCCAGCAGCGTGGCGGGTTCGACAGATACGCAGTATTTT	CASSVAGSTDTQYF
TRBV7-9	-	TRBJ2-7	-	TGTGCCAGCAGCTTATTCTCACAGGGAAACTACGAGCAGTACTTC	CASSLFSQGNYEQYF
TRBV5-1	-	TRBJ2-5	TRBD2	TGCGCCAGCAGCTTGGAGCTGACAGCGGGAGTGTTCGGGGAGACCCAGTACTTC	CASSLELTAGVFGETQYF
TRBV2	-	TRBJ2-2	-	TGTGCCAGCAGTGGGGGGCCCACCGGGGAGCTGTTTTTT	CASSGGPTGELFF
TRBV5-4	-	TRBJ2-2	TRBD2	TGTGCCAGCAGCTGGATCAGTGGGACTAGCGGGGGCGGGGAGCTGTTTTTT	CASSWISGTSGGGELFF
TRBV30	-	TRBJ2-1	-	TGTGCCTGGAATAGGGACATCCTGGGGGAGCAGTTCTTC	CAWNRDILGEQFF
TRBV20-1	-	TRBJ1-2	-	TGCAGTGCTGAACAGGGCTGGGGCTACACCTTC	CSAEQGWGYTF
TRBV18	few	TRBJ1-3	TRBD1	TGTGCCAGCTCACCGGGACAGGGGGCTACTGGAAACACCATATATTTT	CASSPGQGATGNTIYF
TRBV28	-	TRBJ2-1	TRBD1	TGTGCCAGCAGTTCGGGACAGAGCAATGAGCAGTTCTTC	CASSSGQSNEQFF
TRBV12-3/TRBV12-4	-	TRBJ2-7	-	TGTGCCAGCAGTTCAGGGGACGAGCAGTACTTC	CASSSGDEQYF
TRBV18	once	TRBJ1-1	-	TGTGCCAGCTCACCATCCTACCAGGGAAGGGCGGCCTGGGCTTTCTTT	CASSPSYQGRAAWAFF
TRBV27	-	TRBJ1-1	-	TGTGCCAGCACCAGCGGGACATCGCCCAACACTGAAGCTTTCTTT	CASTSGTSPNTEAFF
TRBV4-2	once	TRBJ2-7	TRBD2	TGTGCCAGCAGCCAAGCGGGGGGAAGCTCCTACGAGCAGTACTTC	CASSQAGGSSYEQYF
TRBV28	few	TRBJ2-5	-	TGTGCCGCCTCGAGGGATCAGAAGACCCAGTACTTC	CAASRDQKTQYF
TRBV5-1	-	TRBJ2-5	TRBD2	TGCGCCAGCAGCTTCGGGACTTGCGGGGGGGCCGGGACCCAGTACTTC	CASSFGTCGGAGTQYF
TRBV5-5	-	TRBJ1-5	TRBD1	TGTGCCAGCAGCCTGGGACAGGGTGGGAATCAGCCCCAGCATTTT	CASSLGQGGNQPQHF
TRBV21-1	few	TRBJ1-2	-	TGTGCCAGCAGCCGACAGGGAAGTAACTATGGCTACACCTTC	CASSRQGSNYGYTF
TRBV18	-	TRBJ2-3	TRBD2	TGTGCCAGCTCACCAGGCGGGAGGAACACAGATACGCAGTATTTT	CASSPGGRNTDTQYF
TRBV9	-	TRBJ2-3	-	TGTGCCAGCAGCGTAGAGGGGTCAGATACGCAGTATTTT	CASSVEGSDTQYF